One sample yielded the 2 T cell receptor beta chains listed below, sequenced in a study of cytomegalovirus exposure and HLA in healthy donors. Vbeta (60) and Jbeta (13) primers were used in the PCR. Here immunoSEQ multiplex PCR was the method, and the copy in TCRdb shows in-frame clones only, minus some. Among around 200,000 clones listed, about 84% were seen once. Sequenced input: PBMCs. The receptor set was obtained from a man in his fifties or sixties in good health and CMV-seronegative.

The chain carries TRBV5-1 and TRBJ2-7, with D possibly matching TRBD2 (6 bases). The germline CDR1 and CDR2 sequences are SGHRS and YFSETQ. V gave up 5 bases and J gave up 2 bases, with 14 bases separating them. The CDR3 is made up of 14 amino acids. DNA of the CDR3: TGCGCCAGCAGAGTCGACGGGGGAGCCTACGAGCAGTACTTC. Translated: CASRVDGGAYEQYF. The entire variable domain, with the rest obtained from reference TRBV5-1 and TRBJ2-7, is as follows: KAGVTQTPRYLIKTRGQQVTLSCSPISGHRSVSWYQQTPGQGLQFLFEYFSETQRNKGNFPGRFSGRQFSNSRSEMNVSTLELGDSALYLCASRVDGGAYEQYFGPGTRLTVT.

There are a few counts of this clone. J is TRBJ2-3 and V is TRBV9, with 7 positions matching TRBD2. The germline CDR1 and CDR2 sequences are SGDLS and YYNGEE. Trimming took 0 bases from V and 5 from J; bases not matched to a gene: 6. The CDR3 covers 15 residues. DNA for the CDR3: TGTGCCAGCAGCGTAGGTGGCGGGGGTGGAGATACGCAGTATTTT. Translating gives CASSVGGGGGDTQYF.